This T cell receptor (beta chain) was found in a study of blood T cell repertoires in COVID-19. Looked up from germline, CDR1 is SQVTM and CDR2 is ANQGSEA. With V trimmed by 4 bases and J by 5 bases, 8 bases remained unmatched. The CDR3 is made up of 14 amino acids. Produced via immunoSEQ multiplex PCR; TCRdb's table is partial and in-frame only. The repertoire holds hundreds of thousands of clones, with about 88% as singletons. This receptor was obtained from a man in his 60s who had recovered from COVID-19. The chain joins TRBV29-1 to TRBJ1-5, with 7 nucleotides matching TRBD1. The sample comprised PBMCs or T cells enriched from blood (not recorded which). The DNA for the CDR3 is TGCAGCGTTGCTTATCAGCAGGGGGATCAGCCCCAGCATTTT. It yields the protein CSVAYQQGDQPQHF.